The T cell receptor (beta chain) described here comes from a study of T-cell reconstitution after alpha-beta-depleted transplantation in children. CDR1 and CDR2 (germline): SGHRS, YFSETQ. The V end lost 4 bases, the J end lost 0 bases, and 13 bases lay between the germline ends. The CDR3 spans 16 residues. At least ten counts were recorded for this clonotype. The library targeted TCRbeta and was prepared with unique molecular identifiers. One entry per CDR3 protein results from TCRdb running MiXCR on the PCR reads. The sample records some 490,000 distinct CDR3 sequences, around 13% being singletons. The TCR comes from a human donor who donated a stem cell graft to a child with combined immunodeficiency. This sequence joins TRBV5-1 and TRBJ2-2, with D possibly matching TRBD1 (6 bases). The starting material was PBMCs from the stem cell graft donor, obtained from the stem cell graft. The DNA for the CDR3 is TGCGCCAGCAGCGTCTTCAGGGGTTCGAACACCGGGGAGCTGTTTTTT. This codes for CASSVFRGSNTGELFF.